This T cell receptor beta chain was captured in a study of blood T cell repertoires in COVID-19. Looking at the study overall: Donors in the United States, Italy and Spain gave samples during acute or convalescent COVID-19. From T cells, B-cell-depleted T cells, or PBMCs came the material, which was cDNA or gDNA.

Seattle participants joined during active infection and were tracked over time. Original methodology: Quantification of nucleated cells was approximated via reference gene primer amplification. Sequencing was performed with immunoSEQ multiplex PCR; in TCRdb, only in-frame clones are kept and a portion is missing. V and J calls plus clone size are reproduced from that table; the DNA served to infer D and trimming. Here the sample spans more than 300,000 clones, roughly 90% being singletons. The V end was cut by 6 bases, the J end by 6 bases, with 19 bases between. This CDR3 has 14 residues. Germline assignment: CDR1 SGHRS and CDR2 YFSETQ.

The chain is built from TRBV5-1 and TRBJ2-7; perhaps TRBD1 as D (5 bases). The TCR sequence derives from a woman between 65 and 79 years old with COVID-19, enrolled during active disease. The sample consisted of peripheral blood. CDR3 amino acids: CASTFFDSSAEQYF. DNA of the CDR3: TGCGCCAGCACGTTCTTCGACAGTTCTGCCGAGCAGTACTTC.